This T cell receptor beta chain was identified during a study of CD8 T cells in Susac syndrome. This CDR3 spans 13 amino acids. Trimming removed 4 bases at V and 3 bases at J, with 9 bases between. CDR1 MGHDK and CDR2 SYGVNS come from the germline V gene. Random-hexamer reverse transcription was applied to about 0.45 to 1 ug RNA. TCRdb used MiXCR to reprocess the immunoSEQ multiplex PCR reads, holding one entry per CDR3 protein. The sample records some 130,000 distinct CDR3 sequences, less than 95% being singletons. The rearrangement uses TRBV25-1 and TRBJ1-1; D might be TRBD1 (6 bases). Sample: CD4+ T cells from PBMCs. The clonotype was recovered from a human donor with multiple sclerosis. This CDR3 is CASSGQGYTEAFF. As DNA, the CDR3 is TGTGCCAGCAGTGGCCAGGGGTACACTGAAGCTTTCTTT.